The 8 T cell receptor beta chains in this list originate from one sample, sequenced in a study of blood T cell repertoires in COVID-19. Clones were read by immunoSEQ multiplex PCR, and TCRdb kept only the in-frame ones, dropping some. The sample holds roughly 330,000 clones, around nine tenths seen once. The specimen was PBMCs or T cells enriched from blood (not recorded which). The receptor set was obtained from a man aged 30 to 45 who had recovered from COVID-19.

The rearrangement links TRBV28 to TRBJ2-2, with 9 bases that match TRBD2. The CDR3 extends over 15 amino acids. V was clipped by 3 bases and J by 5 bases; unmatched bases: 4. Germline V gene data show CDR1 as MDHEN and CDR2 as SYDVKM. The CDR3 nucleotides read TGTGCCAGCAGTTTCGGCGGGGGGGCGACCGGGGAGCTGTTTTTT. Translation gives CASSFGGGATGELFF.

The V gene is TRBV5-1, the J gene TRBJ1-1; 8 bases are a match to TRBD1. The V and J ends lost 0 bases and 2 bases, in that order; junction bases with no gene match: 3. Germline CDR1 is SGHRS and CDR2 is YFSETQ. This CDR3 region has 15 residues. In DNA form, the CDR3 reads TGCGCCAGCAGCTTGGAAGGGACAGGTAACACTGAAGCTTTCTTT. The encoded protein is CASSLEGTGNTEAFF.

The V gene is TRBV13, the J gene TRBJ2-5, with a possible D match to TRBD1 (5 bases). Trimming took 0 bases from V and 5 from J, leaving 10 bases between them. Germline values: CDR1 PRHDT, CDR2 FYEKMQ (reference sequence). The CDR3 contains 14 residues. The CDR3 reads CASSLGRQFETQYF. The CDR3, as DNA: TGTGCCAGCAGCTTAGGCCGACAGTTCGAGACCCAGTACTTC.

This clone was counted a single time. The chain joins TRBV5-4 to TRBJ1-2; weak D call: TRBD1 (6 bases). The CDR3 sequence is 13 residues long. CDR1 SGHNT and CDR2 YYREEE come from the germline V gene (reference sequence). V shed 4 bases and J shed 7 bases, with 14 bases lying between them. The CDR3 nucleotides read TGTGCCAGCAGCACCGACAGGTTTGGTGGCTACACCTTC. It translates to CASSTDRFGGYTF.

V usage is TRBV4-2 and J usage is TRBJ1-2; D is undetermined. This CDR3 contains 13 residues. Germline values: CDR1 LGHNA, CDR2 YNFKEQ. V shed 0 bases and J shed 7 bases, with 9 bases lying between them. The CDR3 is CASSQDLPSGYTF. CDR3 coding DNA: TGTGCCAGCAGCCAAGATCTCCCCTCTGGCTACACCTTC.

This chain connects TRBV11-2 to TRBJ1-6; 9 bases fit TRBD1. V shed 1 base and J 7 bases; nucleotides not matched to a gene: 8. CDR3 length equals 17 residues. The germline V gene has CDR1 SGHAT and CDR2 FQNNGV. The CDR3 DNA reads TGTGCCAGCAGCTTAGTGTTTAGGACAGGGGAGAATTCACCCCTCCACTTT. As protein: CASSLVFRTGENSPLHF.

The chain links TRBV7-3 to TRBJ1-1; 9 nucleotides align to TRBD1. This CDR3 contains 13 residues. V shed 4 bases and J 6 bases; nucleotides not matched to a gene: 3. Germline CDR1 SGHTA, CDR2 FQGTGA. The CDR3 reads CASSSTGGSEAFF. For the CDR3, the DNA is TGTGCCAGCAGCTCGACAGGGGGATCTGAAGCTTTCTTT.

This chain connects TRBV28 to TRBJ1-4; D gene uncertain. Per the germline V gene, CDR1 is MDHEN and CDR2 is SYDVKM. This CDR3 region has 14 residues. Trimming stripped 3 bases from V and 4 bases from J, with 9 bases between. This CDR3 reads CASSLGSHNEKLFF. CDR3 nucleotide sequence: TGTGCCAGCAGTTTGGGCAGCCATAATGAAAAACTGTTTTTT.